The entry below gives a single TCR beta chain sequence along with its context. The antigen remains undetermined. The record originates from a study of T cell responses to AZD1222 COVID-19 vaccine. V was clipped by 6 bases and J by 6 bases; unmatched bases: 2. Germline V gives CDR1 MNHEY, CDR2 SVGAGI. The CDR3 extends over 12 amino acids. The data were produced by immunoSEQ multiplex PCR, yet TCRdb's version contains in-frame clones alone and is incomplete. This table has around 120,000 clones, 80% to 95% appearing once. General study points: Baseline seropositivity characterized only a handful of AZD1222 recipients. White British ancestry dominated among donors, who included more females, and clonal diversity was possibly underestimated. Recipients of two AZD1222 doses showed rising Spike-specific TCR breadth and depth.

This specimen was peripheral blood, taken on day 0 of AZD1222 vaccination. This TCR was sampled from an adult in good health. The V and J genes are TRBV6-5 and TRBJ2-7; TRBD2 matches 10 bases. The CDR3 nucleotides are TGTGCCAGCAGAGGACTAGCGGCCGAGCAGTACTTC. Amino acid sequence: CASRGLAAEQYF.